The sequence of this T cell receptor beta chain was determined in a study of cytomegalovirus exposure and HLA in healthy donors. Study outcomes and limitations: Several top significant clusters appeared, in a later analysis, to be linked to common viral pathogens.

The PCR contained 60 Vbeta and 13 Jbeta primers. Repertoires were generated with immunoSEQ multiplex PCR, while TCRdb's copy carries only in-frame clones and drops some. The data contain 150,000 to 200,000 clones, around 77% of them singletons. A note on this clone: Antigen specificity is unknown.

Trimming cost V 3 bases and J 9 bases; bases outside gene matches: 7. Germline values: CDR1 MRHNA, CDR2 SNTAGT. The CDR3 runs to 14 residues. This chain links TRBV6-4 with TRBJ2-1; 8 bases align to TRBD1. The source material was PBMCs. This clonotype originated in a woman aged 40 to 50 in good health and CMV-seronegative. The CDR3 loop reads CASSESDRGGEQFF. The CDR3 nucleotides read TGTGCCAGCAGTGAATCCGACAGGGGAGGTGAGCAGTTCTTC.